This T cell receptor (beta chain) was identified during a study of cytomegalovirus exposure and HLA in healthy donors (dated by TCRdb to about 2017). Concerning the study at large: In an earlier analysis of roughly 500 of the donors, about 270 Gb of sequence data and 117 million unique TCR beta sequences from 150 million to 200 million T cells were reported. The study used immunosequencing to profile the T cell repertoires of about 670 subjects and linked those repertoires to cytomegalovirus serostatus. All discovery cohort repertoires had been generated using a single sequencing platform. An early release covering around 630 HLA-typed donors comprised roughly 300 gigabases of sequencing data and around 80 million unique TCR sequences. To study patterns of TCR occurrence, a later analysis re-analyzed previously published TCR beta repertoires from 650 to 750 donors and added high-resolution HLA genotyping. The number of typed donors differed by locus: roughly 629-640 for A, B, C, DRB1 and DQB1; some 500 for DQA1; 606 for DPA1; and roughly 490 for DPB1. To decide whether each TCR beta V gene segment behaved as functional or pseudogenic, an earlier analysis of over 500 of the donors relied on high-throughput TCR beta sequencing. A later genetic analysis used genome-wide SNP genotypes for 398 of the 666 donors, treating that subset as a discovery cohort. The study was designed to test whether signatures of past pathogen exposure could be identified by cataloging public T cell receptors. HLA typing covered class I and class II loci at four-digit resolution. Among some 410 genotyped donors of the cohort, an average of approximately 240,000 unique TCR beta nucleotide sequences was sequenced per donor, of which roughly 17% were non-productive. Donor age, sex, ethnicity and CMV serostatus were compiled together with the repertoire data. In the later analysis, no new phenotypic data were used to find candidate immune exposures; instead, reliance was placed on TCR beta sequences and their occurrence across donors. A separate validation cohort of approximately 130 different subjects was used in addition to the 666-subject first cohort. To predict cytomegalovirus infection status, the study brought together high-throughput TCR immunosequencing, statistical association of individual TCRs with disease status, and machine learning. Of the roughly 410 genotyped donors, 65% to 90% were placed in the genetic ancestry cluster associated with self-reported Caucasian donors. Because of strong linkage in the cohort, 4 to 6 DR-DQ haplotypes were treated as single units for association and clustering. Study-wide findings and limitations: While some public TCRs were present in many individuals, most TCR sequences turned up only very rarely across donors. The study gave a list of 150 to 200 TCR beta chains associated with cytomegalovirus. Approximately 16 rarely observed V segments, including chromosome 9 orphons, were excluded from the earlier analysis of approximately 600 of the donors because counts were too low. A later genetic analysis associated a missense DCLRE1C variant with V-gene and J-gene trimming of TCR beta chains, and an independent cohort replicated the association. The cohort was sequenced for TCR beta chains only, and without alpha or paired-chain data the features that could be detected were limited. A later genetic analysis reported fewer N-insertions in productive TCRs among donors in an Asian-associated ancestry cluster than the roughly 670-donor mean. A cluster of highly shared sequence variants was judged likely to represent a technical artifact of the sequencing pipeline. A further reported finding was that TCR beta sequences accurately predicted the HLA-A and HLA-B alleles for most subjects in the first cohort. In both the original and validation cohorts, the classifier was reported to diagnose cytomegalovirus status with high specificity and sensitivity. In a later analysis, HLA-associated TCR beta chains showed more clonal expansion and lower generation probabilities than non-associated chains that were equally common. For the cohort, immune exposure information was limited to CMV serostatus. Linkage disequilibrium might explain the correlated functional status among segregating V segments, but an unknown experimental factor could not be ruled out. It was suggested by the authors that the approach could potentially be generalized to other disease states and immunological phenotypes. Roughly uniform sequencing depth across donors was assumed in presence/absence analyses, although this assumption may not hold. Because some donors lacked HLA typing at each locus, the association tests relied only on the typed subset. A later analysis associated 15,000 to 20,000 TCR beta sequences with specific HLA alleles at a false discovery rate of 0.05. In vitro tests confirmed that three of the cytomegalovirus-associated TCR beta chains recognize cytomegalovirus antigens. When HLA alleles, especially DR and DQ, strongly co-occurred, attributing TCR associations to individual alleles was difficult. In a later analysis, TCR association rates were found to vary across HLA loci, with the most associated TCRs seen for DRB1 alleles and the fewest for HLA-C alleles. Most CMV-associated TCR beta chains appeared to be HLA-restricted in a later analysis, and the HLA associations seemed to be driven largely by CMV exposure. The 87-base-pair reads could not distinguish some IMGT-functional V segments, including TRBV6-2 and TRBV6-3, so those segments were excluded. In an earlier analysis of 450 to 750 of the donors, most TCR beta V segments appeared in productive rearrangements about 90% or about 30% of the time, broadly matching IMGT annotations. Several of the top co-occurrence clusters appeared to be linked to parvovirus B19, influenza, CMV and Epstein-Barr virus, according to a later analysis.

About this clone: This receptor's antigen is unknown. No quality values exist for individual bases; no much larger clone is one base distant.

The library was obtained by the immunoSEQ multiplex PCR assay. For the multiplex PCR, a mixture combining 60 forward primers for TCR Vbeta segments and 13 reverse primers for TCR Jbeta segments was used. The CDR3 region of rearranged TCR beta genes was amplified from genomic DNA by a multiplex PCR assay. Amplified TCR beta libraries were sequenced as 87-base-pair reads on the Illumina HiSeq System. From the authors' description of their analysis: A later analysis tallied 70 million to 100 million unique TCR beta chains across the 666 repertoires, and some 12 million of those chains were shared by two or more donors. A nearest-neighbor algorithm error-corrected the raw reads and collapsed the reads into unique sequences, merging closely related sequences to remove PCR and sequencing errors. To assign V, D and J gene segments, CDR3 sequences were aligned to IMGT reference sequences. For a sequence to be retained, a match of at least six nucleotides was required to both a V gene segment and a J gene segment. A rearrangement was called productive if the CDR3 had no stop codons and remained in frame with V and J, and every other rearrangement was called non-productive. Following IMGT convention, CDR3 was defined as the stretch from the second conserved V-encoded cysteine up to the conserved J-encoded phenylalanine. In an earlier analysis of more than 550 of the donors, sequences lacking an unambiguous match to a single V gene segment were excluded. In an earlier analysis of approximately 590 of the donors, V segments were called functional above 56.7% productive rearrangements and were called segregating when the between-donor standard deviation exceeded 5%. A statistical classification framework was built to diagnose cytomegalovirus status from the catalog of TCR beta chain sequences. In a later analysis, V and J genes were assigned by comparing TCR nucleotide sequences against IMGT/GENE-DB human TR gene sequences. Using the TCRdist pipeline, a later analysis assigned CDR3 sequences along with most-parsimonious VDJ recombination scenarios. In a later analysis, each TCR beta chain was defined by its CDR3 amino acid sequence together with its V-gene family, and reads lacking a unique V-gene family were excluded. As a way to deal with suspected cross-contamination and a sequencing artifact, a later analysis dropped hundreds of nucleotide sequences that were highly shared and had low generation probability. For each public chain, a later analysis derived a clonal expansion index from normalized ranks of inferred template counts within each repertoire. A later analysis computed generation probabilities with a VDJ recombination model fitted to out-of-frame rearrangements, and checked the results against IGoR. In a later analysis, hypergeometric tests were used to score TCR-TCR, TCR-HLA and TCR-CMV co-occurrence, with a repertoire-size bias correction applied to TCR pairs. In a later analysis, false discovery rates were estimated by permuting HLA or CMV assignments 20 times. A later analysis grouped co-occurring TCRs with DBSCAN, adding TCRdist sequence similarity when clustering within HLA-allele-positive subsets. Repertoires with fewer than 30,000 or more than 120,000 public chains, plus five repertoires with anomalous nucleotide sharing, were excluded from co-occurrence clustering. Not all clones reach the TCRdb copy of this immuneACCESS table, which keeps in-frame sequences only. Checked studies attribute under half of the gap to unresolved V genes and leave the rest unexplained. V and J calls plus clone size are reproduced from that table; the DNA served to infer D and trimming. For this sample the table gives 150,000 or so clones, of which approximately 80% were detected only once. Of the sample, 1.5% to 2% is held by the ten largest clones.

The cohort was made up of 500 to 850 healthy bone marrow donors. Cohort members were all nominally healthy when sampled, although unrecorded immune exposures were likely present. The donor tested CMV seronegative, placing the donor among the 300 to 400 seronegative members of the cohort. A peripheral blood sample was collected from each donor, and TCR beta sequencing was performed on peripheral blood mononuclear cells. Genomic DNA was extracted from the blood cell samples with the Qiagen DNeasy Blood Extraction Kit. CDR1 and CDR2, looked up from the germline V gene, are SGHTA and FQGNSA. Trimming leaves V shorter by 2 bases and J shorter by 8 bases, with the junction holding 7 bases beyond the gene matches. There are 15 amino acids in the CDR3, from cysteine to phenylalanine inclusive. The kept DNA is CDR3 alone, 45 bases in frame from the first base.

The chain links TRBV7-2 with TRBJ1-2, and TRBD1 aligns with 11 junction nucleotides. The TCR comes from a woman younger than 45 in good health and CMV-seronegative. The sample was PBMCs. Here is the DNA: TGTGCCAGCAGCTTATTGGACAGGGGGCTGGACGGCTACACCTTC. This encodes CASSLLDRGLDGYTF.